These 27 T cell receptor beta chains were all obtained from the same sample, sequenced in a study of response to subunit inactivated influenza vaccine. TCRdb recomputed calls from the RT-PCR reads with MiXCR, one row per CDR3 protein. The profile covers 860,000 or so distinct CDR3 sequences, with less than 25% appearing a single time and roughly 10% taken by the ten largest. The input for sequencing was PBMCs from blood, taken roughly 5 days after vaccination. All receptors come from a man between 50 and 59 years old who received an inactivated influenza vaccine.

This clonotype was detected only a few times. The V call is TRBV5-5, the J call TRBJ2-5; D gene uncertain. This CDR3 region has 15 residues. Germline CDR1 and CDR2: SGHKS and YYEKEE (reference sequence). V was clipped by 2 bases and J by 2 bases, with 13 bases between them. The CDR3 bases are TGTGCCAGCAGCTTTTCGCCGCTTGAGCAAGAGACCCAGTACTTC. It specifies CASSFSPLEQETQYF.

This clonotype has only one observation. This chain links TRBV20-1 with TRBJ2-7; no definite D call. Germline CDR1 and CDR2: DFQATT and SNEGSKA (reference sequence). There are 11 residues in the CDR3. V was cut by 6 bases and J by 1 base, with 7 bases left in between. The CDR3: CSAPRSYEQYF. The CDR3 DNA reads as TGCAGTGCCCCTAGGTCCTACGAGCAGTACTTC.

The chain has TRBV4-3 and TRBJ2-1, with 10 bases fitting TRBD1. The CDR3 contains 15 residues. J was trimmed by 8 bases and V by 1 base; bases with no gene match: 5. The V gene's germline CDR1 is LGHNA and CDR2 YSLEER. The CDR3 region is CASSQVDRGLDEQFF. CDR3 DNA sequence: TGCGCCAGCAGCCAAGTCGACAGGGGGCTCGATGAGCAGTTCTTC.

V is TRBV4-2 and J is TRBJ2-5, with no clear D. Deletions cut 3 bases from V and 3 bases from J, with 11 bases between. The CDR3 spans 14 residues. Germline CDR1 is LGHNA and CDR2 is YNFKEQ. In DNA form, the CDR3 reads TGTGCCAGCAGCCACCTCCATGAAAAAGAGACCCAGTACTTC. Its protein is CASSHLHEKETQYF.

This clonotype has only a few counts. V is TRBV12-3 or TRBV12-4 and J is TRBJ2-7; D not certain. V lost 2 bases, J lost 5 bases, and 13 bases lay in between. The CDR3 contains 14 residues. This chain's CDR3 is CASSLRPESHEQYF. In DNA, the CDR3 is TGTGCCAGCAGTTTAAGACCCGAGTCCCACGAGCAGTACTTC.

V and J are TRBV10-3 and TRBJ2-1; D gene uncertain. This CDR3 comprises 16 residues. The germline gives CDR1 ENHRY, CDR2 SYGVKD. The V and J ends lost 0 bases and 2 bases respectively, with 11 bases between them. The CDR3 reads CAISESPSEPYNEQFF. For the CDR3, the DNA is TGTGCCATCAGTGAGTCCCCGAGCGAGCCCTACAATGAGCAGTTCTTC.

As DNA, the CDR3 is TGTGCCACCGAGGCAGGGAGAAATCAGCCCCAGCATTTT. Encoded protein: CATEAGRNQPQHF. The V call is TRBV10-3, the J call TRBJ1-5, with a tentative D call TRBD1 (5 bases). Germline lookup yields CDR1 ENHRY and CDR2 SYGVKD. The CDR3 covers 13 residues. Trimming shortened V by 10 bases and J by 4 bases, and 14 bases separated the two germline ends.

The V and J genes are TRBV9 and TRBJ2-4; 12 bases fit TRBD2. J lost 9 bases, V lost 1 base, and 11 bases had no gene match. The CDR3 has 17 amino acids. Germline V gene lookup returns CDR1 SGDLS and CDR2 YYNGEE. The CDR3 sequence: CASSVLAGGPPGGIQYF. DNA of the CDR3: TGTGCCAGCAGCGTACTAGCGGGAGGGCCCCCTGGCGGCATTCAGTACTTC.

This clonotype was picked up a small number of times. The CDR3 bases are TGCGCCAGCAGCCCCAGGGGCAGGAATCAGCCCCAGCATTTT. This encodes CASSPRGRNQPQHF. The chain couples TRBV4-1 to TRBJ1-5; perhaps TRBD1 as D (6 bases). Germline CDR1 reads MGHRA; CDR2 reads YSYEKL. Between the trimmed V and J ends, which lost 4 bases and 4 bases, there was a span of 11 bases. This CDR3 region has 14 residues.

The sample holds a few counts of this clonotype. This chain joins TRBV12-3 or TRBV12-4 and TRBJ2-3; 11 positions match TRBD2. The CDR3 runs 13 residues. V dropped 6 bases and J dropped 9; count of bases not matched to a gene: 5. CDR3 sequence: CASRIAGGETQYF. The CDR3 DNA reads TGTGCCAGCAGAATAGCGGGAGGGGAGACGCAGTATTTT.

V gene TRBV10-3 combines with J gene TRBJ1-4; D unresolved. Germline CDR1 and CDR2: ENHRY and SYGVKD. V was clipped by 10 bases and J by 8 bases, with 14 bases between them. This CDR3 has 12 residues. CDR3 bases: TGTGCCACCGGGGAGTTAAACGAAAAACTGTTTTTT. Protein product: CATGELNEKLFF.

The chain combines TRBV20-1 with TRBJ2-3; tentatively, D is TRBD2 (5 bases). Germline V gene lookup returns CDR1 DFQATT and CDR2 SNEGSKA (reference sequence). The germline V and J ends were trimmed by 4 bases and 6 bases, with 14 bases remaining between them. This CDR3 comprises 13 residues. CDR3 loop: CSAIAEGADTQYF. The DNA for the CDR3 is TGCAGTGCTATCGCCGAGGGTGCCGATACGCAGTATTTT.

In its sample, this clonotype was seen a few times. The chain combines TRBV4-2 with TRBJ1-5; maybe TRBD1 (6 bases). V lost 0 bases and J lost 7, with 10 bases in between. CDR1 and CDR2 (germline): LGHNA, YNFKEQ. This CDR3 region has 14 residues. The CDR3 reads CASSQEQGKQPQHF. DNA for the CDR3: TGTGCCAGCAGCCAAGAGCAGGGGAAACAGCCCCAGCATTTT.

This chain links TRBV29-1 with TRBJ2-5; D perhaps matches TRBD2 (6 bases). The ends were cut back, 6 bases at V and 4 bases at J, with 18 bases in the middle. Per germline, CDR1 SQVTM and CDR2 ANQGSEA. The length of the CDR3 is 14 residues. The CDR3 region has the DNA TGCAGCGTCGCAGCCTCGGGGGTTTTAGAGACCCAGTACTTC. This codes for CSVAASGVLETQYF.

This clonotype was seen more than once but under ten times. V is TRBV3-1 and J is TRBJ2-3; D remains unclear. The V and J ends lost 4 bases and 2 bases respectively, with 7 bases between them. Germline loops: CDR1 LGHDT, CDR2 YNNKEL (reference sequence). The CDR3 spans 13 residues. DNA of the CDR3: TGTGCCAGCAGCCTAATTCCCACAGATACGCAGTATTTT. It translates to CASSLIPTDTQYF.

V and J are TRBV24-1 and TRBJ2-2, with D possibly matching TRBD2 (5 bases). Germline lookup yields CDR1 KGHDR and CDR2 SFDVKD. V lost 6 bases and J lost 6, with 16 bases in between. CDR3 length: 15 residues. This CDR3 reads CATSNTGSAAGELFF. The CDR3, as DNA: TGTGCCACCAGTAATACGGGTTCAGCGGCCGGGGAGCTGTTTTTT.

V gene TRBV14 combines with J gene TRBJ2-1; a weak D match, TRBD2 (5 bases). The CDR3 is 16 residues long. Looked up from germline, CDR1 is SGHDN and CDR2 is FVKESK. V gave up 2 bases and J gave up 7 bases, with 18 bases separating them. CDR3 DNA sequence: TGTGCCAGCAGCCAACCATCCCACAGCGGTTTGAATGAGCAGTTCTTC. Translated: CASSQPSHSGLNEQFF. Full variable domain (outside the CDR3, taken from reference TRBV14 and TRBJ2-1): EAGVTQFPSHSVIEKGQTVTLRCDPISGHDNLYWYRRVMGKEIKFLLHFVKESKQDESGMPNNRFLAERTGGTYSTLKVQPAELEDSGVYFCASSQPSHSGLNEQFFGPGTRLTVL.

This clonotype was counted a few times. The V gene is TRBV20-1, the J gene TRBJ2-7; no firm D call. In germline, CDR1 is DFQATT, CDR2 SNEGSKA (reference sequence). The CDR3 consists of 13 residues. V lost 3 bases, J lost 2 bases, and 11 bases lay in between. The CDR3: CSARYTSAYEQYF. CDR3 nucleotides: TGCAGTGCTAGGTACACGTCCGCCTACGAGCAGTACTTC.

The gene calls are TRBV11-2 and TRBJ2-3; D ambiguous. This CDR3 is built from 15 residues. Per the germline V gene, CDR1 is SGHAT and CDR2 is FQNNGV. V was pared by 4 bases and J by 2 bases, with 13 bases between. The CDR3 loop is CASSSAGQTTDTQYF. The CDR3 DNA sequence: TGTGCCAGCAGCTCGGCTGGGCAGACCACAGATACGCAGTATTTT.

The chain recombines TRBV20-1 with TRBJ1-5; no clear D. CDR1 DFQATT and CDR2 SNEGSKA come from the germline V gene (reference sequence). Trimming pared 0 bases from V and 3 bases from J, leaving 15 bases between. This CDR3 has 16 residues. In DNA form, the CDR3 reads TGCAGTGCTAGAGATGGGAGGGTTCCCCACAATCAGCCCCAGCATTTT. Amino acids: CSARDGRVPHNQPQHF.

The sample holds many counts of this clonotype. The V call is TRBV29-1, the J call TRBJ2-1, with 11 bases aligning to TRBD1. The CDR3 extends over 12 amino acids. The V segment lost 7 bases and the J segment 9 bases; nucleotides outside the gene matches: 5. Germline assignment: CDR1 SQVTM and CDR2 ANQGSEA. The CDR3 loop reads CSAGQGAGEQFF. CDR3 in DNA: TGCAGCGCCGGACAGGGGGCTGGTGAGCAGTTCTTC.

This clonotype was observed once. The V call is TRBV5-1, the J call TRBJ2-7, with D perhaps being TRBD1 or TRBD2 (6 bases each). Germline loops: CDR1 SGHRS, CDR2 YFSETQ. V was pared by 6 bases and J by 3 bases, with 16 bases between. The CDR3 sequence is 14 residues long. The CDR3 DNA is TGCGCCAGCAAGGGGGGCGGTCTTGACTACGAGCAGTACTTC. This sequence encodes CASKGGGLDYEQYF.

The table lists this clonotype with a few counts. The chain links TRBV6-1 to TRBJ2-7; 7 bases align to TRBD2. Germline lookup yields CDR1 MNHNS and CDR2 SASEGT. The CDR3 is 15 residues long. The ends lost 7 bases at V and 0 bases at J; junction bases unmatched: 9. The CDR3 here is CASIERGGSSYEQYF. CDR3 bases: TGTGCCAGCATAGAAAGGGGAGGGAGCTCCTACGAGCAGTACTTC.

This clonotype was seen a few times. The gene calls are TRBV4-1 and TRBJ2-5; D gene unclear. Looked up from germline, CDR1 is MGHRA and CDR2 is YSYEKL. This CDR3 has 16 residues. V lost 0 bases, J lost 1 base, and 12 bases lay in between. Written as DNA, the CDR3 is TGCGCCAGCAGCCAAGATTTGGCAGGTGGCCAAGAGACCCAGTACTTC. Its protein is CASSQDLAGGQETQYF.

The chain combines TRBV15 with TRBJ1-6; TRBD1 might be the D (6 bases). Trimming removed 0 bases from V and 0 bases from J, with 12 bases in between. CDR3 length equals 18 residues. Germline loops: CDR1 LNHNV, CDR2 YYDKDF (reference sequence). The CDR3 is CATSRDRTVSSYNSPLHF. In DNA form, the CDR3 reads TGTGCCACCAGCAGAGATAGGACAGTGAGCTCCTATAATTCACCCCTCCACTTT.

The CDR3 coding sequence is TGTGCCAGCTCACGGGGGACGGTACAGCCCCAGCATTTT. It encodes CASSRGTVQPQHF. The rearrangement links TRBV18 to TRBJ1-5; possible D gene TRBD1, 5 bases. The CDR3 sequence is 13 residues long. Trimming removed 4 bases from V and 7 bases from J, with 11 bases in between. Per the germline V gene, CDR1 is KGHSH and CDR2 is LQKENI.

This chain joins TRBV18 and TRBJ1-1; D might be TRBD1 (6 bases). CDR1 and CDR2 from the germline V gene are KGHSH and LQKENI. The CDR3 has 15 residues. The ends were cut back, 0 bases at V and 1 base at J, with 9 bases in the middle. CDR3 amino acids: CASSPPRGQNTEAFF. CDR3 bases: TGTGCCAGCTCACCACCGCGGGGACAGAACACTGAAGCTTTCTTT.